Reported below is one T cell receptor beta chain. Its target is unknown. This entry is derived from a study of cytomegalovirus exposure and HLA in healthy donors. As for the study in general: In a previous analysis, more than 90 million unique TCR beta sequences were found from some 180 million T cells.

Overall study results and limits: Excluded were some V segments that proved indistinguishable, including TRBV6-2 and TRBV6-3. Researchers counted 180 or so TCR beta chains as cytomegalovirus-associated. Associated with HLA alleles at 0.05 false discovery rate in a later analysis were approximately 17,000 TCR beta sequences.

The CDR3 has 13 residues. Use of 60 Vbeta and 13 Jbeta primers characterized the PCR. The method was immunoSEQ multiplex PCR; TCRdb's version includes in-frame clones alone and lacks a portion of them. The repertoire holds around 150,000 clones, with approximately 72% as singletons. Sample: PBMCs. The sequence was obtained from a woman in her fifties or sixties in good health and CMV-seronegative. The rearrangement joins TRBV21-1 to TRBJ1-2; the D segment call TRBD1 is taken from the table without a DNA check. TRBV21-1 represents a pseudogene. CDR3 sequence (DNA): TGTGCCAGCAGCGGGGACAGGGAGGCTGGCTACACCTTC. Translation: CASSGDREAGYTF.